This TCR beta chain was identified during a study of vaccination effects on CD4 cells after COVID-19. Study-wide background: Participants were given two doses of BNT162b2 or mRNA-1273 vaccine. A couple of convalescent donors provided samples 16 days and one week before vaccination. Findings of the study overall: Pronounced clonal contraction occurred in clones induced by infection and by vaccine late after vaccination.

With respect to this clone: Its specificity is unknown.

CDR1 and CDR2 (germline): SQVTM, ANQGSEA. Trimming removed 4 bases at V and 1 base at J, with 8 bases between. The CDR3 is made up of 13 amino acids. Repertoires were generated with immunoSEQ multiplex PCR, while TCRdb's copy carries only in-frame clones and drops some. This sample has around 49,000 clones; around 79% occur once, and the top ten carry under 30%. Within the ViraFEST assay, antigen-specific CD4+ T cells underwent expansion with viral peptide pools prior to sequencing. The authors isolated CD4+ T cells after around nine days of culture. This individual tested PCR-positive for SARS-CoV-2 infection between March and December 2020. Half the medium was replaced with IL-2 medium on days 3 and 7.

The rearrangement links TRBV29-1 to TRBJ2-1; D call uncertain. Material: CD4+ T cells from PBMCs cultured with a peptide pool, obtained before COVID-19 vaccination. The clonotype was recovered from a human donor who had a prior SARS-CoV-2 infection. The CDR3 sequence: CSVVAWSYNEQFF. The CDR3 region has the DNA TGCAGCGTTGTGGCATGGTCCTACAATGAGCAGTTCTTC.